This T cell receptor (beta chain) came from a study of cytomegalovirus exposure and HLA in healthy donors (dated by TCRdb to 2016 to 2017). About the full investigation: An earlier analysis of under 600 of the donors reported about 290 Gb of sequence data and 120 million or so unique TCR beta sequences from 150 million to 200 million T cells. An early release that covered roughly 600 HLA-typed donors contained about 300 gigabases of sequencing data and 85 million to 100 million unique TCR sequences. Of the approximately 400 genotyped donors, approximately 82% fell in the genetic ancestry cluster associated with self-reported Caucasian donors. The study aimed to test whether signatures of past pathogen exposure could be identified by cataloging public T cell receptors. The study profiled the T cell repertoires of fewer than 850 subjects by immunosequencing and related them to cytomegalovirus serostatus. Along with the approximately 650-subject first cohort, a separate validation cohort of approximately 110 different subjects was used. To predict cytomegalovirus infection status, the study combined high-throughput TCR immunosequencing, statistical association of individual TCRs with disease status, and machine learning. A later analysis re-examined previously published TCR beta repertoires from roughly 650 donors and added high-resolution HLA genotyping to investigate patterns of TCR occurrence. Rather than drawing on any new phenotypic data, the later analysis identified candidate immune exposures from TCR beta sequences and the way those sequences occurred across donors. To decide whether each TCR beta V gene segment behaved as functional or pseudogenic, an earlier analysis of 587 of the donors relied on high-throughput TCR beta sequencing. Donor age, sex, ethnicity and CMV serostatus were compiled alongside the repertoire data. In a later genetic analysis, genome-wide SNP genotypes for 398 of the 666 donors were used, and that subset was treated as a discovery cohort. All discovery cohort repertoires had been generated on a single sequencing platform. HLA typing included class I and class II loci at four-digit resolution. Typing coverage varied by locus: about 629-630 donors for A, B, C, DRB1 and DQB1; approximately 500 for DQA1; about 570 for DPA1; approximately 490 for DPB1. Several DR-DQ haplotypes were handled as single units for association and clustering because linkage in the cohort was strong. Among approximately 370 genotyped donors of the cohort, an average of approximately 240,000 unique TCR beta nucleotide sequences was sequenced per donor, of which roughly 17% were non-productive.

The cohort comprised fewer than 750 healthy bone marrow donors. Cohort members were all nominally healthy when sampled, although unrecorded immune exposures were likely present. The donor tested CMV seronegative and was one of the 352 seronegative cohort members. Each donor provided a peripheral blood sample, and peripheral blood mononuclear cells were used for TCR beta sequencing. Genomic DNA extraction from the blood cell samples was performed with the Qiagen DNeasy Blood Extraction Kit. From its cysteine to its phenylalanine, the CDR3 spans 14 amino acids. Of the read, only the CDR3 DNA is kept; its 42 bases are in frame from base 1. As encoded in the germline V gene, CDR1 is MNHEY while CDR2 is SVGAGI. Compared with germline, V lacks 2 bases and J lacks 5 bases; bases without a gene match: 4. Concerning this clone itself: No cognate antigen has been identified for it. It has no much larger one-base neighbor in the sample; base qualities were not kept.

Beyond this particular receptor, the publication reports: Most TCR sequences were seen in very few donors, while some public TCRs were found in many individuals. The cohort was sequenced for TCR beta chains only, and without alpha or paired-chain data the features that could be detected were limited. Fewer than 20 rarely observed V segments, including chromosome 9 orphons, were excluded from the earlier analysis of about 500 of the donors because counts were too low. Because the 87-base-pair reads could not distinguish some IMGT-functional V segments, including TRBV6-2 and TRBV6-3, those segments were excluded. At a false discovery rate of 0.05, a later analysis linked fewer than 20,000 TCR beta sequences to specific HLA alleles. According to a later analysis, parvovirus B19, influenza, CMV and Epstein-Barr virus appeared linked to several top co-occurrence clusters. In a later analysis, most CMV-associated TCR beta chains were found to appear HLA-restricted, with HLA associations seemingly driven largely by CMV exposure. For the cohort, immune exposure information was limited to CMV serostatus. A cluster of highly shared sequence variants was judged likely to be a technical artifact of the sequencing pipeline. An association between a missense DCLRE1C variant and V-gene and J-gene trimming of TCR beta chains was found in a later genetic analysis and replicated in an independent cohort. In vitro tests confirmed that three of the cytomegalovirus-associated TCR beta chains recognize cytomegalovirus antigens. In a later analysis, HLA-associated TCR beta chains were found to be more clonally expanded and to have lower generation probabilities than equally common non-associated chains. Because some donors lacked HLA typing at each locus, the association tests relied only on the typed subset. A later analysis found that TCR association rates varied across HLA loci, with DRB1 alleles showing the most associated TCRs and HLA-C alleles the fewest. The authors suggested that the approach could potentially be extended to other disease states and immunological phenotypes. A further reported finding was that TCR beta sequences accurately predicted the HLA-A and HLA-B alleles for most subjects in the first cohort. Assigning TCR associations to individual alleles was difficult when HLA alleles, especially DR and DQ, strongly co-occurred. Roughly uniform sequencing depth across donors was assumed in presence/absence analyses, although this assumption may not hold. An earlier analysis of several hundred of the donors showed that most TCR beta V segments appeared in productive rearrangements either about 87% or about 30% of the time, which broadly matched IMGT annotations. Correlated functional status among segregating V segments might reflect linkage disequilibrium, but an unknown experimental factor could not be ruled out. The classifier was reported to diagnose cytomegalovirus status with high specificity and sensitivity in both the original cohort and the validation cohort. Compared with the roughly 700-donor mean, donors in an Asian-associated ancestry cluster had fewer N-insertions in productive TCRs, according to a later genetic analysis. The study listed around 160 TCR beta chains as associated with cytomegalovirus.

Library preparation used the immunoSEQ multiplex PCR assay. A mixture of 60 forward primers for TCR Vbeta segments and 13 reverse primers for TCR Jbeta segments was used in the multiplex PCR. The CDR3 region of rearranged TCR beta genes was amplified from genomic DNA with a multiplex PCR assay. The Illumina HiSeq System was used to sequence the amplified TCR beta libraries as 87-base-pair reads. Per the source publication's procedure: In a later analysis, 70 million to 95 million unique TCR beta chains were counted across the 690 or so repertoires, and around 11 million of these chains were shared by at least two donors. A nearest-neighbor algorithm error-corrected the raw reads and collapsed the reads into unique sequences, merging closely related sequences to remove PCR and sequencing errors. To assign V, D and J gene segments, CDR3 sequences were aligned to IMGT reference sequences. For a sequence to be retained, at least a six-nucleotide match to both a V gene segment and a J gene segment was required. Rearrangements were classified as productive when the CDR3 lacked stop codons and remained in frame with V and J, and all other rearrangements were classified as non-productive. CDR3 was defined according to IMGT convention as the region running from the second conserved V-encoded cysteine to the conserved J-encoded phenylalanine. The earlier analysis of 550 to 650 of the donors excluded any sequence lacking an unambiguous match to a single V gene segment. An earlier analysis of under 750 of the donors called V segments functional above 56.7% productive rearrangements and segregating when the between-donor standard deviation exceeded 5%. A statistical classification framework was developed to diagnose cytomegalovirus status using the catalog of TCR beta chain sequences. A later analysis assigned V and J genes by comparing TCR nucleotide sequences with IMGT/GENE-DB human TR gene sequences. In a later analysis, CDR3 sequences and most-parsimonious VDJ recombination scenarios were assigned using the TCRdist pipeline. In a later analysis, every TCR beta chain was defined by the combination of its CDR3 amino acid sequence and its V-gene family, and reads without a unique V-gene family were dropped. As a way to deal with suspected cross-contamination and a sequencing artifact, a later analysis dropped roughly 600 nucleotide sequences that were highly shared and had low generation probability. In a later analysis, a clonal expansion index for each public chain was calculated from normalized within-repertoire ranks of inferred template counts. A later analysis computed generation probabilities with a VDJ recombination model fitted to out-of-frame rearrangements, and checked the results against IGoR. Hypergeometric tests were used in a later analysis to score TCR-TCR, TCR-HLA and TCR-CMV co-occurrence, with a repertoire-size bias correction applied to the TCR pairs. In a later analysis, false discovery rates were estimated by permuting HLA or CMV assignments 20 times. A later analysis grouped co-occurring TCRs with DBSCAN, adding TCRdist sequence similarity when clustering within HLA-allele-positive subsets. For co-occurrence clustering, repertoires with fewer than 30,000 or more than 120,000 public chains were excluded, along with five or six repertoires with anomalous nucleotide sharing. TCRdb stores this immuneACCESS table with in-frame sequences only. Part of the clones is absent; in the studies checked, under half of the shortfall reflects unresolved V genes, and no reason is known for the rest. V, J and clone size reflect that table, while D and trimming were determined from the DNA. The sample includes some 120,000 clones, with about 79% observed a single time. The ten largest make up more than 1.5% of the sample.

The sequence was collected from a man aged 45 to 65 in good health and CMV-seronegative. The sequencing input was PBMCs. The chain is encoded by TRBV6-5 joined to TRBJ1-1; TRBD1 matches 8 bases in the middle. The DNA reads TGTGCCAGCAGTTACAGTACAGGGGGGACTGAAGCTTTCTTT. Translation gives CASSYSTGGTEAFF.